This T cell receptor beta chain was obtained from a study of shared clonotypes between healthy human individuals (dated by TCRdb to 2018 to 2020). About the full investigation: A couple of women and a few men aged 18 to 49 years were included in the cohort. Per donor, three plates each were used for CD4 naive and CD4 memory, two for CD8 naive, and one for CD8 memory. The study deeply sequenced blood TCR repertoires of about five healthy adults to estimate repertoire size and the extent of clonotype sharing between individuals. Different laboratories and diverse techniques were used to prepare libraries and sequence TCR repertoires, to increase sequencing depth and limit assay-specific biases. Each donor's leukapheresis produced roughly between roughly 0.85 and 9.5 billion PBMCs. Overall study results and their limits: Sampling was limited to blood, and TCR repertoires in tissue likely differ from TCR repertoires in blood. Rarefaction of sorted-subset datasets indicated incomplete sequencing despite the large sequencing depth. Naive subsets generally had larger estimated clonotype richness than memory subsets. Around 5% of naive CD4, 3.5% of naive CD8, approximately 2.2% of memory CD4, and about 0.4% of memory CD8 clonotypes were shared across a handful of donors. Compared with non-shared clonotypes, the clonotypes found in all four sorted-subset donors had higher generation probabilities. The small number of donors limited the genetic and exposure-history diversity represented. Pairwise subsampling indicated that sequencing depth was expected to affect the degree of clonotype sharing among donors.

This clone has just one count. No antigen is known for it. Base qualities are not provided; no much larger clone lies one nucleotide away. Using the deep immunoSEQ assay, TCR CDR3 regions were amplified from genomic DNA by multiplex PCR. Extracted genomic DNA from each cell subset was distributed evenly across all wells of several immunoSEQ 96-well plates, and each plate was treated as a replicate. For sorted subsets, 200 ng of genomic DNA, equivalent to 30,000 or so T cell genomes, went into each replicate PCR. Purified libraries were measured with a Qubit 3.0 fluorometer, size-checked on a Bioanalyzer 2100, and measured again with the KAPA Library Quantification kit. Every immunoSEQ 96-well plate was sequenced on a dedicated single-read 150-cycle Illumina NextSeq 550 flow cell. In the source study's methods: Because the immunoSEQ output held only junctional sequences and lacked quality scores, the filtering could not match the filtering applied to full-length reads. Sequences were annotated with PyIR, a Python wrapper for IgBLAST v1.9, and V/J genes and CDR3 were assigned using IMGT germline references. Reads were removed for weak V/J assignments (E-value above 1e-6), missing CDR3, stop codons, out-of-frame junctions, or ambiguous translated residues. A V3J clonotype was defined by an identical inferred V gene, J gene, and CDR3 amino acid sequence. The percentage overlap between two repertoires was calculated by dividing the number of shared unique clonotypes by the size of the smaller repertoire. Repertoire richness was assessed with RTK rarefaction, the Chao1 estimator, and Recon v2.1 estimates of unobserved clonotypes. For all TCRbeta clonotypes obtained by the gDNA method from a few donors, generation probabilities were computed with OLGA. This immuneACCESS table, as held by TCRdb, lists in-frame sequences with V and J called but not all clones. Of the missing ones, under half trace to an unresolved V gene in checked studies; the others have no known cause. The DNA gave D and trimming, while V, J and clone size come from that table. This sample gives 1,400,000 or so clones in total; 98% to 99% of them show up just once. The ten most abundant clones make up approximately 0.38% of the sample.

The donors were healthy, HIV-negative adults with no recently reported acute infections or vaccinations. Every donor was a Caucasian adult residing in Nashville, Tennessee, USA. Magnetic negative selection was used to enrich CD4+ T cells, after which naive cells were positively selected on CD45RA and the negative fraction became the memory subset. Blood was obtained by leukapheresis, after which PBMCs were separated by Ficoll-Histopaque density gradient centrifugation and cryopreserved in liquid nitrogen vapor phase. Analytical flow cytometry was used to check the purity and quantity of each magnetically sorted T cell population. Each sorted fraction had its genomic DNA isolated and then quantified by UV absorbance on a Nanodrop 2000c. The receptor was isolated from a young man in good health. Material for sequencing was naive CD4+ T cells sorted from blood. Taken with the paper, the label for cell subset or site translates to: CD45RA+ positively selected.

CDR3 protein: CASSVLTGKKYF. At the DNA level, the sequence is TGTGCCAGCAGTGTCCTCACAGGGAAAAAGTACTTC. This chain joins TRBV27 to TRBJ2-7; TRBD1 is perhaps the D gene, given 6 matching bases. V was cut back by 5 bases and J by 11 bases, leaving a gap of 16 bases between them. For CDR1 and CDR2, the germline V gene (reference sequence) lists MNHEY and SMNVEV. The CDR3 covers 12 residues, taking in both the cysteine and the phenylalanine. Only the CDR3 region is kept as DNA, spanning 36 bases read in frame from base 1.